Below are 9 T cell receptor beta chains sequenced from a single sample in a study of Tregs in tolerant kidney transplant recipients. Profiled with immunoSEQ multiplex PCR; TCRdb holds only in-frame clones, not every one. The table shows more than 60,000 clones, with 85% to 90% occurring only once. Here the sequenced sample was CD4+ T cells from blood, taken before the transplant. Source of these receptors: a human donor who received a combined kidney and bone marrow transplant.

This clone has a single count. This rearrangement joins TRBV29-1 to TRBJ2-7; possibly TRBD2 for D (6 bases). Germline V gives CDR1 SQVTM, CDR2 ANQGSEA. CDR3 size: 14 residues. V was shortened by 5 bases and J by 2 bases, with 16 bases between the two germline ends. The CDR3 DNA reads TGCAGCGTTTCCTTGGGAGGACGCGCCTACGAGCAGTACTTC. This codes for CSVSLGGRAYEQYF.

With regard to this clone: This sample includes further DNA sequences coding for the same CDR3. The chain links TRBV27 to TRBJ2-1, with 11 bases fitting TRBD2. V dropped 3 bases and J dropped 7; count of bases not matched to a gene: 5. CDR3 length: 15 residues. Germline CDR1 is MNHEY and CDR2 is SMNVEV (reference sequence). The CDR3 coding sequence is TGTGCCAGCAGTTTGCGGACTAGCGGGTATAATGAGCAGTTCTTC. Translating it yields CASSLRTSGYNEQFF.

This rearrangement joins TRBV7-9 to TRBJ2-3; 14 bases are a match to TRBD2. The trim removed 5 bases at V and 6 bases at J, leaving 7 bases unmatched. Germline values: CDR1 SEHNR, CDR2 FQNEAQ (reference sequence). The length of the CDR3 is 16 residues. In nucleotides, the CDR3 is TGTGCCAGCAGCCCCAGGACTAGCGGGAGGAAGGATACGCAGTATTTT. This translates into CASSPRTSGRKDTQYF.

This clone appeared a single time. The rearrangement joins TRBV28 to TRBJ2-1; 9 nucleotides align to TRBD1. The CDR3 is made up of 13 amino acids. Germline V lookup: CDR1 MDHEN, CDR2 SYDVKM. V was clipped by 6 bases and J by 5 bases; unmatched bases: 2. CDR3 nucleotide sequence: TGTGCCAGCAGGGGACAGGGACACAATGAGCAGTTCTTC. Amino acids: CASRGQGHNEQFF.

V and J are TRBV5-4 and TRBJ2-5, with D unclear. CDR3 size: 12 residues. Trimming left V 2 bases short and J 5 bases short, with 7 bases between. Germline assignment: CDR1 SGHNT and CDR2 YYREEE (reference sequence). CDR3 bases: TGTGCCAGCAGCTTTTCTTTCGAGACCCAGTACTTC. Translation: CASSFSFETQYF.

This clone has just one count. The chain couples TRBV6-6 to TRBJ1-1; 9 nucleotides match TRBD1. With V trimmed by 9 bases and J by 5 bases, 10 bases remained unmatched. The germline gives CDR1 MNHNY, CDR2 SVGAGI (reference sequence). The CDR3 spans 14 residues. The CDR3 nucleotides are TGTGCCAGTCAATCAGCCGGGACAGGGACTGAAGCTTTCTTT. Residues: CASQSAGTGTEAFF.

The chain combines TRBV10-1 with TRBJ2-7; weak D call: TRBD2 (5 bases). Per germline, CDR1 WNHNN and CDR2 SYGVQD (reference sequence). The ends were cut back, 3 bases at V and 5 bases at J, with 11 bases in the middle. The CDR3 spans 13 residues. The DNA for the CDR3 is TGCGCCAGCAGTGATGGAGGTCGGAACGAGCAGTACTTC. Protein: CASSDGGRNEQYF.

The rearrangement links TRBV4-2 to TRBJ2-3; 8 bases line up with TRBD1. The CDR3 spans 18 residues. V was clipped by 0 bases and J by 4 bases; unmatched bases: 12. Germline CDR1 reads LGHNA; CDR2 reads YNFKEQ. The CDR3 here is CASSQETPGQVEADTQYF. CDR3 bases: TGTGCCAGCAGCCAAGAAACCCCGGGACAGGTCGAAGCAGATACGCAGTATTTT.

The J gene is TRBJ2-3, the V gene TRBV7-2; 9 bases match TRBD2. Germline CDR1 reads SGHTA; CDR2 reads FQGNSA. The CDR3 runs 15 residues. V dropped 1 base and J dropped 6; count of bases not matched to a gene: 5. CDR3 sequence reads: CASSLGGSGSDTQYF. In DNA form, the CDR3 reads TGTGCCAGCAGCTTAGGAGGTAGCGGGAGTGATACGCAGTATTTT.